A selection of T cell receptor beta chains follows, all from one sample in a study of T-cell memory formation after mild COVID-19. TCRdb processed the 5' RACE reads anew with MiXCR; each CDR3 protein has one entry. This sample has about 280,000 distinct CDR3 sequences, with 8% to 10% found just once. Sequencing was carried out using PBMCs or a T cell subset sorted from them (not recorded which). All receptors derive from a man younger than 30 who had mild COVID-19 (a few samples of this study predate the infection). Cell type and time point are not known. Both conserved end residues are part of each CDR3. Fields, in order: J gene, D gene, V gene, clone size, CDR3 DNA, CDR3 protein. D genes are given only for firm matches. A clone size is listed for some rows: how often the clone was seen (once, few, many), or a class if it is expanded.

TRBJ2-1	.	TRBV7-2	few	TGTGCCAGCACCATACAGGCGGGCCCATACAATGAGCAGTTCTTC	CASTIQAGPYNEQFF
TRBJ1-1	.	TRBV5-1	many	TGCGCCAGCAGACAGCCCTACCGGAACACTGAAGCTTTCTTT	CASRQPYRNTEAFF
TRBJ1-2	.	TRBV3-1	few	TGTGCCAGCAGCCAAGTTAGATCTAACTATGGCTACACCTTC	CASSQVRSNYGYTF
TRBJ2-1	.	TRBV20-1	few	TGCAGTGCTAGAGTTATCTGGCGGATGAATGAGCAGTTCTTC	CSARVIWRMNEQFF
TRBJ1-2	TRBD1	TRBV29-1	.	TGCAGCGTTGAACAGGGGGGCGGCTACACCTTC	CSVEQGGGYTF
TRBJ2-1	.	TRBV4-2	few	TGTGCCAGCAGCCAAGCGGAGATATCCTACAATGAGCAGTTCTTC	CASSQAEISYNEQFF
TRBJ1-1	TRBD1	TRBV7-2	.	TGTGCCAGCAGCTCCTACTCTTGGGACAGGGCCACTGAAGCTTTCTTT	CASSSYSWDRATEAFF
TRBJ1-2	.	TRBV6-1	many	TGTGCCAGCAGTGTGGACAACTATGGCTACACCTTC	CASSVDNYGYTF
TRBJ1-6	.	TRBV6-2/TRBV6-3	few	TGTGCCAGCAGCCAAGGCACACTAAATTCACCCCTCCACTTT	CASSQGTLNSPLHF
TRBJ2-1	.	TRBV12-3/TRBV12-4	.	TGTGCCAGCAGTGTATCCGGACGGGGAAATGAGCAGTTCTTC	CASSVSGRGNEQFF
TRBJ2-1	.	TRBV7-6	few	TGTGCCAGCAGCTTAGCATACGGATCCTACAATGAGCAGTTCTTC	CASSLAYGSYNEQFF
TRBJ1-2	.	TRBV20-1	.	TGCAGTGCTAGATCCATGGCTTCGGGTTTTCACACCTTC	CSARSMASGFHTF